The clone carrying this TCR beta chain was seen at least ten times. This sample was taken from a study of T cells in Graves' hyperthyroidism and ophthalmopathy. Thyroid ultrasound, orbital computed tomography, clinical symptoms, and serum thyroxine and TRAb underpinned diagnoses. TCR beta CDR3 regions were amplified from RNA. A set of HTBI primers served as the primers for a first-round RT-PCR of the TCR CDR3. TCRdb re-called the multiplex PCR reads with MiXCR, one entry per CDR3 protein. This table holds some 600,000 distinct CDR3 sequences, approximately 15% found once. The sequenced sample consisted of blood. This clonotype originated in a woman between 25 and 40 years old with Graves' hyperthyroidism that later progressed to Graves' ophthalmopathy.

CDR3: CASSLLAPDRGPGTPLHF. CDR3 nucleotides: TGTGCCAGCAGCTTGTTAGCCCCGGACAGGGGCCCTGGAACACCCCTCCACTTT. V gene TRBV11-3 combines with J gene TRBJ1-6; 9 nucleotides align to TRBD1. The CDR3 spans 18 residues. The V gene's germline CDR1 is SGHNT and CDR2 YENEEA. Trimming at V came to 3 bases and at J to 11 bases, leaving 17 bases not matched to a gene.